The entry below gives a single T cell receptor (beta chain) sequence along with its context. The record originates from a study of blood T cell repertoires in COVID-19. Here immunoSEQ multiplex PCR was the method, and the copy in TCRdb shows in-frame clones only, minus some. The sample contains 350,000 or so clones, about 90% of which appear only once. The V and J ends lost 7 bases and 6 bases respectively, with 16 bases between them. This CDR3 has 14 amino acids. Germline V gene lookup returns CDR1 LNHDA and CDR2 SQIVND (reference sequence). The study recruited people aged roughly 18 to 95 years across more than 20 US areas.

The sequenced sample was PBMCs or T cells enriched from blood (not recorded which). The J gene is TRBJ1-5, the V gene TRBV19, with TRBD1 as a possible D gene (5 bases). The sequence came from a woman aged 30 to 39 who had recovered from COVID-19. The CDR3 coding sequence is TGTGCCAGTACGGGGGGAGGTTGGGGTCAGCCCCAGCATTTT. Residues: CASTGGGWGQPQHF. Supplemented by reference TRBV19 and TRBJ1-5, the full variable domain reads DGGITQSPKYLFRKEGQNVTLSCEQNLNHDAMYWYRQDPGQGLRLIYYSQIVNDFQKGDIAEGYSVSREKKESFPLTVTSAQKNPTAFYLCASTGGGWGQPQHFGDGTRLSIL.